Sequencing of this TCR beta chain was carried out in a study of cytomegalovirus exposure and HLA in healthy donors. Donors came from a validation cohort of 90 to 150 subjects, distinct from the first 666-subject cohort. A remark on this clone: The antigen remains undetermined.

Study-wide results and limits: In vitro checks showed that a few CMV-associated chains really do target CMV antigens. TCR beta chains numbering under 200 were designated cytomegalovirus-associated.

Sequenced by immunoSEQ multiplex PCR; TCRdb stores in-frame clones only, minus some. The sample has 95,000 to 150,000 clones, about 91% seen once; the top ten hold about 1.1%. The length of the CDR3 is 14 residues. CDR1 and CDR2 (germline): GTSNPN, SVGIG (reference sequence). With 1 base removed from V and 0 bases from J, the gap between germline ends came to 7 bases. The sample was PBMCs. The chain couples TRBV30 to TRBJ2-1; tentative D call: TRBD2 (6 bases). The source of this sequence is a woman aged 18-29 years in good health and CMV-seronegative. The CDR3 bases are TGTGCCTGGAGTGGGAGGGGCTCCTACAATGAGCAGTTCTTC. Translation gives CAWSGRGSYNEQFF.